The 21 T cell receptor beta chains given below trace back to one sample, sequenced in a study of regulatory T cells in long-lasting Graves disease. Construction of TCR beta libraries relied on iRepertoire HTBI primers and on Arm-PCR targeting CDR3 regions. TCRdb independently ran MiXCR on the multiplex PCR reads; one entry per CDR3 protein. The sample records under 800,000 distinct CDR3 sequences, about 16% being singletons. Sample time point: newly diagnosed GD, antithyroid drugs for less than 3 months. From PBMCs, RNA was extracted and then used to make the TCR library. These records were also assigned to another study, of T cells in Graves' hyperthyroidism and ophthalmopathy.

Material: peripheral blood mononuclear cells (PBMCs), obtained at new diagnosis, from a patient treated with antithyroid drugs. All receptors come from a woman in her 30s with Graves disease.

CDR3 loop: CSASGLAYGELFF. For the CDR3, the DNA is TGCAGTGCCTCGGGACTAGCCTACGGGGAGCTGTTTTTT. This sequence joins TRBV20-1 and TRBJ2-2; 9 nucleotides match TRBD2. V shed 6 bases and J 7 bases; nucleotides not matched to a gene: 6. This CDR3 has 13 amino acids. Germline V gives CDR1 DFQATT, CDR2 SNEGSKA (reference sequence).

This clonotype has a count of ten or more. The chain carries TRBV28 and TRBJ1-5; tentative D call: TRBD1 (5 bases). Trimming left V 6 bases short and J 7 bases short, with 19 bases between. In germline, CDR1 is MDHEN, CDR2 SYDVKM. This CDR3 comprises 15 residues. The CDR3 is CASRTQGRGWQPQHF. Written as DNA, the CDR3 is TGTGCCAGCAGGACGCAGGGAAGGGGTTGGCAGCCCCAGCATTTT.

This clonotype was observed many times. The CDR3 here is CSVGRDRQNEQFF. Here the CDR3 DNA reads TGCAGCGTTGGGAGGGACAGGCAGAATGAGCAGTTCTTC. The chain couples TRBV29-1 to TRBJ2-1; TRBD1 aligns across 8 bases. The CDR3 contains 13 residues. Germline V gives CDR1 SQVTM, CDR2 ANQGSEA. The ends lost 4 bases at V and 7 bases at J; junction bases unmatched: 6.

This clonotype was seen at least ten times. The J gene is TRBJ2-1, the V gene TRBV11-2, with 9 bases fitting TRBD2. Germline V gene sequence: CDR1 SGHAT, CDR2 FQNNGV. This CDR3 comprises 15 residues. After removal of 1 base from V and 5 bases from J, the junction contained 3 bases not matched to a gene. The CDR3 nucleotides read TGTGCCAGCAGCTTAGGCCCTAGCGGGAACAATGAGCAGTTCTTC. This codes for CASSLGPSGNNEQFF.

The rearrangement joins TRBV20-1 to TRBJ1-5; TRBD1 might be the D (6 bases). The CDR3 is 13 residues long. Trimming pared 5 bases from V and 6 bases from J, leaving 14 bases between. Per germline, CDR1 DFQATT and CDR2 SNEGSKA (reference sequence). CDR3: CSARQGGAQPQHF. CDR3 nucleotide sequence: TGCAGTGCTCGCCAAGGGGGGGCTCAGCCCCAGCATTTT.

In its sample, this clonotype was seen many times. The chain combines TRBV7-3 with TRBJ2-5; D is unclear. CDR1 SGHTA and CDR2 FQGTGA come from the germline V gene. Trimming took off 3 bases at V and 4 bases at J, with 9 bases between the two ends. The CDR3 contains 13 residues. CDR3 coding DNA: TGTGCCAGCAGCTTGGCTAGGAGAGAGACCCAGTACTTC. Its protein product is CASSLARRETQYF.

This clonotype was found a few times. The chain combines TRBV19 with TRBJ2-2; D is perhaps TRBD1 (5 bases). Trimming cost V 1 base and J 4 bases, with 10 bases left between them. Looked up from germline, CDR1 is LNHDA and CDR2 is SQIVND (reference sequence). This CDR3 is 15 amino acids long. CDR3 bases: TGTGCCAGTAGTATAGGAACAGGCAGCACCGGGGAGCTGTTTTTT. It translates to CASSIGTGSTGELFF.

This clonotype was recorded many times. The J gene is TRBJ1-5, the V gene TRBV9; 10 nucleotides agree with TRBD1. The CDR3 extends over 15 amino acids. From germline, CDR1 is SGDLS and CDR2 YYNGEE. V was pared by 1 base and J by 5 bases, with 3 bases of the junction left unmatched. CDR3 loop: CASSVLGQGDQPQHF. CDR3 bases: TGTGCCAGCAGCGTACTTGGACAGGGGGATCAGCCCCAGCATTTT.

This clonotype was found many times. The rearrangement uses TRBV14 and TRBJ2-2; D is possibly TRBD1 (6 bases). Germline V gene sequence: CDR1 SGHDN, CDR2 FVKESK. Between the trimmed V and J ends, which lost 5 bases and 4 bases, there was a span of 14 bases. This CDR3 has 15 residues. The CDR3 sequence: CASSGQLGGTGELFF. CDR3 DNA sequence: TGTGCCAGCAGCGGACAGTTAGGCGGCACCGGGGAGCTGTTTTTT.

There are a few counts of this clonotype. This chain joins TRBV6-1 and TRBJ1-4; D might be TRBD1 (6 bases). The V end lost 8 bases, the J end lost 2 bases, and 12 bases lay between the germline ends. The CDR3 contains 14 residues. Germline values: CDR1 MNHNS, CDR2 SASEGT. Written as DNA, the CDR3 is TGTGCCAGCGGCACAGGACAGACTAATGAAAAACTGTTTTTT. This translates into CASGTGQTNEKLFF.

The chain's CDR3 is CATSRELIMNTEAFF. In DNA form, the CDR3 reads TGTGCCACCAGCAGAGAACTCATAATGAACACTGAAGCTTTCTTT. This chain connects TRBV15 to TRBJ1-1; the D is unclear. Germline CDR1 and CDR2: LNHNV and YYDKDF (reference sequence). The CDR3 spans 15 residues. V was trimmed by 0 bases and J by 0 bases, leaving 8 bases between them.

This clonotype was observed many times. The chain employs TRBV28 and TRBJ1-2, with D tentatively TRBD1 (6 bases). Deletions cut 7 bases from V and 2 bases from J, with 11 bases between. The length of the CDR3 is 13 residues. Germline CDR1 is MDHEN and CDR2 is SYDVKM. CDR3 bases: TGTGCCAGCACCTTAGGGACAAACTATGGCTACACCTTC. Translating gives CASTLGTNYGYTF.

This chain links TRBV7-2 with TRBJ2-5, with D unclear. Trimming shortened V by 2 bases and J by 3 bases, and 10 bases separated the two germline ends. Germline-derived CDR1 and CDR2 are SGHTA and FQGNSA. The CDR3 contains 14 residues. The CDR3 spells CASSLRTPKETQYF. CDR3 coding DNA: TGTGCCAGCAGCTTACGGACGCCAAAAGAGACCCAGTACTTC.

The genes are TRBV5-5 and TRBJ2-3; no definite D call. CDR3 length equals 15 residues. The ends were cut back, 3 bases at V and 0 bases at J, with 11 bases in the middle. Germline V gives CDR1 SGHKS, CDR2 YYEKEE (reference sequence). CDR3 in DNA: TGTGCCAGCAGCTCGAACGTCCCGAGCACAGATACGCAGTATTTT. As protein: CASSSNVPSTDTQYF.

Ten or more counts support this clonotype. This chain uses TRBV24-1 with TRBJ2-7, with TRBD1 as a possible D gene (6 bases). The V end lost 3 bases, the J end lost 2 bases, and 13 bases lay between the germline ends. Per germline, CDR1 KGHDR and CDR2 SFDVKD. The CDR3 is 15 residues long. The CDR3 DNA follows: TGTGCCACCAGTGATCCGGGACAAGGGACCTACGAGCAGTACTTC. Protein sequence: CATSDPGQGTYEQYF.

The CDR3 nucleotides are TGTGCCAGCAGCACCACAGTGTACGGAAACACCATATATTTT. This sequence encodes CASSTTVYGNTIYF. The V and J genes are TRBV6-1 and TRBJ1-3; D gene uncertain. Trimming removed 6 bases at V and 4 bases at J, with 13 bases between. The CDR3 contains 14 residues. Germline CDR1 reads MNHNS; CDR2 reads SASEGT.

This clonotype was detected a few times. The chain has TRBV19 and TRBJ1-1; D is unclear. The CDR3 is 13 amino acids. The germline V gene encodes CDR1 LNHDA and CDR2 SQIVND (reference sequence). With 10 bases removed from V and 0 bases from J, the gap between germline ends came to 12 bases. CDR3 in DNA: TGTGCCACCCGGGCGCGGATGAACACTGAAGCTTTCTTT. This sequence encodes CATRARMNTEAFF.

CDR3 sequence: CSARDHRGGTETQYF. CDR3 bases: TGCAGTGCTAGAGACCACAGAGGGGGGACAGAGACCCAGTACTTC. The rearrangement links TRBV20-1 to TRBJ2-5; tentatively, D is TRBD1 or TRBD2 (6 bases each). The CDR3 is 15 amino acids. CDR1 is DFQATT, CDR2 SNEGSKA, per germline (reference sequence). The V end was cut by 0 bases, the J end by 4 bases, with 15 bases between.

This clonotype has ten or more counts. The chain employs TRBV2 and TRBJ1-1; 8 positions match TRBD1. Germline V lookup: CDR1 SNHLY, CDR2 FYNNEI. The V and J ends lost 6 bases and 5 bases, in that order; junction bases with no gene match: 14. The CDR3 consists of 16 residues. Here the CDR3 DNA reads TGTGCCAGCAGGGAAACAGGGGGGCGGAGGTTTACTGAAGCTTTCTTT. Its translation is CASRETGGRRFTEAFF.

V gene TRBV28 combines with J gene TRBJ1-1, with D perhaps TRBD1 (5 bases). The CDR3 has 16 residues. Trimming cost V 6 bases and J 4 bases, with 21 bases left between them. Per the germline V gene, CDR1 is MDHEN and CDR2 is SYDVKM. DNA for the CDR3: TGTGCCAGCAGGTTCGGGGGGTTCGACGGAGGCACTGAAGCTTTCTTT. It translates to CASRFGGFDGGTEAFF.

This clonotype was picked up many times. The chain carries TRBV11-2 and TRBJ2-5; 7 bases line up with TRBD2. V lost 1 base and J lost 3; bases outside the gene matches: 5. The CDR3 runs to 15 residues. Germline assignment: CDR1 SGHAT and CDR2 FQNNGV. The CDR3 spells CASSLGLAEKETQYF. Written as DNA, the CDR3 is TGTGCCAGCAGCTTAGGACTAGCCGAAAAAGAGACCCAGTACTTC.